A single sample gave rise to the 24 T cell receptor beta chains below, sequenced in a study of identical twins (dated by TCRdb to 2016 to 2018). Libraries were constructed by 5' RACE. Sequenced using an Illumina HiSeq 2000. The public reads were reanalyzed by TCRdb: fastp trimming at Q25, MiXCR alignment, in-frame beta chains only. Rows with one shared CDR3 protein collapse into an entry with the most common genes and DNA. Recorded for this sample are approximately 210,000 distinct CDR3 sequences; around 15% of them occurred a single time. The biggest ten clones account for 40% of the sample. The sample was also reused in another study, on T cells expressing NK-cell markers.

What was sequenced was CD8+ T cells sorted from blood. These receptors all stem from a woman between 18 and 29 years old in good health.

The chain employs TRBV7-8 and TRBJ2-7, with D possibly being TRBD2 (6 bases). The germline V and J ends were trimmed by 5 bases and 3 bases, with 17 bases remaining between them. This CDR3 contains 15 residues. Germline V gene sequence: CDR1 SGHVS, CDR2 FQNEAQ. CDR3 nucleotide sequence: TGTGCCAGCAGCGCAGAGCTAGCGAGTCACTACGAGCAGTACTTC. Translation: CASSAELASHYEQYF.

This clonotype was seen a few times. The chain recombines TRBV12-3 or TRBV12-4 with TRBJ2-1, with TRBD1 as a possible D gene (6 bases). The germline V and J ends were trimmed by 5 bases and 4 bases, with 12 bases remaining between them. The CDR3 has 14 amino acids. The CDR3 DNA reads as TGTGCCAGCAGTCTAACCGACAGGTACAATGAGCAGTTCTTC. Its translation: CASSLTDRYNEQFF.

This clonotype has a count of ten or more. This chain uses TRBV12-3 or TRBV12-4 with TRBJ1-1, with 8 bases fitting TRBD1. V shed 7 bases, J shed 3 bases, and the junction held 7 bases outside the gene matches. The CDR3 loop spans 14 amino acids. The CDR3 here is CASNLRGPDTEAFF. The CDR3 DNA sequence: TGTGCCAGCAACCTCAGGGGGCCGGACACTGAAGCTTTCTTT.

This clonotype was found a few times. CDR3: CASSEDADTDTQYF. The CDR3 DNA is TGTGCCAGCAGTGAAGATGCCGACACAGATACGCAGTATTTT. The gene calls are TRBV6-1 and TRBJ2-3; D remains ambiguous. This CDR3 spans 14 amino acids. Trimming took 1 base from V and 2 from J, leaving 7 bases between them. Germline assignment: CDR1 MNHNS and CDR2 SASEGT.

This clonotype was counted only a few times. The rearrangement links TRBV11-2 to TRBJ1-5, with D maybe TRBD1 (5 bases). V lost 4 bases, J lost 4 bases, and 11 bases lay in between. Germline lookup yields CDR1 SGHAT and CDR2 FQNNGV. The CDR3 extends over 14 amino acids. As DNA, the CDR3 is TGTGCCAGCAGCTGGGGGACGGGGAATCAGCCCCAGCATTTT. Translated: CASSWGTGNQPQHF.

Written as DNA, the CDR3 is TGTGCCAGCGCTGGGGGTTCTAACTATGGCTACACCTTC. Its protein product is CASAGGSNYGYTF. J is TRBJ1-2 and V is TRBV7-9; D may be TRBD1 (5 bases). This CDR3 comprises 13 residues. V lost 8 bases and J lost 0, with 10 bases in between. Germline assignment: CDR1 SEHNR and CDR2 FQNEAQ (reference sequence).

This clonotype was counted a few times. The chain recombines TRBV25-1 with TRBJ2-7; unclear D gene. V lost 2 bases and J lost 6, with 8 bases in between. The CDR3 is 12 amino acids. The V gene's germline CDR1 is MGHDK and CDR2 SYGVNS. The CDR3 protein is CASSESVLEQYF. In nucleotides, the CDR3 is TGTGCCAGCAGTGAAAGCGTCCTCGAGCAGTACTTC.

The chain has TRBV27 and TRBJ1-1; tentatively, D is TRBD1 (5 bases). Germline values: CDR1 MNHEY, CDR2 SMNVEV (reference sequence). CDR3 length: 14 residues. Trimming pared 6 bases from V and 1 base from J, leaving 12 bases between. CDR3 loop: CASRPGLENTEAFF. The CDR3, as DNA: TGTGCCAGCAGGCCAGGGCTTGAGAACACTGAAGCTTTCTTT.

This clonotype was detected ten times or more. The chain joins TRBV6-2 or TRBV6-3 to TRBJ2-2, with D perhaps matching TRBD2 (5 bases). The CDR3 is 15 residues long. The V end was cut by 6 bases, the J end by 4 bases, with 15 bases between. The germline V gene encodes CDR1 MNHEY and CDR2 SVGEGT. The CDR3 sequence is CASSFRELSTGELFF. CDR3 bases: TGTGCCAGCAGCTTCCGGGAACTCAGCACCGGGGAGCTGTTTTTT.

A few counts support this clonotype. The rearrangement joins TRBV7-3 to TRBJ2-5, with 8 bases lining up with TRBD2. The CDR3 is 14 amino acids. Germline CDR1 reads SGHTA; CDR2 reads FQGTGA. V shed 5 bases, J shed 5 bases, and the junction held 7 bases outside the gene matches. The CDR3 sequence is CASSQSGGGETQYF. The DNA for the CDR3 is TGTGCCAGCAGCCAAAGCGGGGGAGGGGAGACCCAGTACTTC.

This chain links TRBV2 with TRBJ1-1; D is perhaps TRBD1 (5 bases). Per germline, CDR1 SNHLY and CDR2 FYNNEI. The CDR3 extends over 11 amino acids. V lost 3 bases, J lost 13 bases, and 12 bases lay in between. The CDR3 nucleotides are TGTGCCAGCAGTGAGGGACTTGGGGATTTCTTT. Translation gives CASSEGLGDFF.

The chain couples TRBV18 to TRBJ2-1; TRBD2 matches at 9 bases. The CDR3 is 17 amino acids. V trimming: 3 bases; J trimming: 8 bases; junction bases outside the gene matches: 14. From germline, CDR1 is KGHSH and CDR2 LQKENI. CDR3 residues: CASSPPLGGGAGDEQFF. The DNA of the CDR3 is TGTGCCAGCTCACCGCCCCTGGGCGGGGGGGCAGGCGATGAGCAGTTCTTC.

This clonotype was observed at least ten times. V usage is TRBV18 and J usage is TRBJ2-1; 13 bases line up with TRBD2. The CDR3 has 15 amino acids. Germline loops: CDR1 KGHSH, CDR2 LQKENI. Unmatched junction bases numbered 2, after V lost 0 bases and J lost 9 bases. The CDR3 reads CASSPPTSGRSEQFF. As DNA, the CDR3 is TGTGCCAGCTCACCACCGACTAGCGGGAGGAGTGAGCAGTTCTTC.

This clonotype was picked up a small number of times. The chain couples TRBV7-9 to TRBJ2-7; no clear D. The CDR3 is 15 residues long. Trimming shortened V by 1 base and J by 5 bases, and 15 bases separated the two germline ends. CDR1 SEHNR and CDR2 FQNEAQ come from the germline V gene (reference sequence). CDR3 bases: TGTGCCAGCAGCTTAGGGCCAAGGGTTGTGGACGAGCAGTACTTC. As protein: CASSLGPRVVDEQYF.

The sample holds a few counts of this clonotype. The V call is TRBV6-4, the J call TRBJ2-3; 9 positions agree with TRBD2. This CDR3 has 16 amino acids. The trim removed 2 bases at V and 6 bases at J, leaving 9 bases unmatched. Looked up from germline, CDR1 is MRHNA and CDR2 is SNTAGT. CDR3 DNA: TGTGCCAGCAGTGACGGTTTCGCGGGAGGGGTGGATACGCAGTATTTT. Residues: CASSDGFAGGVDTQYF.

This clonotype has more than one count but fewer than ten. A read error may produce the germline difference seen at one junction end. The chain uses TRBV5-1 and TRBJ2-1; 14 nucleotides agree with TRBD2. CDR1 and CDR2 (germline): SGHRS, YFSETQ. The length of the CDR3 is 20 residues. The CDR3 sequence: CASSFGLAGGTGPGYNEQLF. The CDR3 region has the DNA TGCGCCAGCAGCTTCGGACTAGCGGGGGGAACCGGCCCAGGGTACAATGAGCAGCTCTTC.

The rearrangement joins TRBV29-1 to TRBJ2-1, with D possibly matching TRBD2 (6 bases). Trimming removed 7 bases from V and 15 bases from J, with 19 bases in between. CDR1 is SQVTM and CDR2 is ANQGSEA in the germline V gene. This CDR3 has 11 amino acids. The CDR3 sequence: CSDYTGSRPFF. The CDR3 DNA follows: TGCAGCGACTATACCGGGAGCCGCCCGTTCTTC.

The chain carries TRBV7-6 and TRBJ2-3, with 7 bases aligning to TRBD2. This CDR3 region has 16 residues. Germline loops: CDR1 SGHVS, CDR2 FNYEAQ. V lost 2 bases to trimming and J lost 0 bases; unmatched junction nucleotides: 5. In DNA, the CDR3 is TGTGCCAGCAGCTTAAGTAGCGGGTCGAGCACAGATACGCAGTATTTT. Translation: CASSLSSGSSTDTQYF.

This chain connects TRBV29-1 to TRBJ2-1, with TRBD1 matching over 8 bases. There are 14 residues in the CDR3. Trimming at V came to 6 bases and at J to 4 bases, leaving 8 bases not matched to a gene. Germline V lookup: CDR1 SQVTM, CDR2 ANQGSEA. In nucleotides, the CDR3 is TGCAGCGTCGCCGGACAGGGAGGATACAATGAGCAGTTCTTC. This codes for CSVAGQGGYNEQFF.

This clonotype was seen a few times. The rearrangement uses TRBV11-2 and TRBJ2-3; 8 bases line up with TRBD1. There are 18 residues in the CDR3. Unmatched junction bases numbered 12, after V lost 2 bases and J lost 2 bases. CDR1 and CDR2 (germline): SGHAT, FQNNGV. The CDR3 region has the DNA TGTGCCAGCAGCTTACTCTTAATTGGACAGGGCAACACAGATACGCAGTATTTT. It specifies CASSLLLIGQGNTDTQYF.

This clonotype was observed many times. The chain combines TRBV12-3 or TRBV12-4 with TRBJ1-3, with 7 bases matching TRBD1. The CDR3 contains 15 residues. V dropped 5 bases and J dropped 4; count of bases not matched to a gene: 8. The CDR3 loop is CASSLIPGGGNTIYF. CDR3 DNA: TGTGCCAGCAGTCTCATACCAGGGGGAGGAAACACCATATATTTT.

This clonotype appeared a few times. The J gene is TRBJ1-1, the V gene TRBV5-1; TRBD1 aligns across 7 bases. This CDR3 has 15 residues. CDR1 is SGHRS and CDR2 is YFSETQ in the germline V gene. Trimming removed 0 bases from V and 0 bases from J; junction bases left unmatched: 2. CDR3 nucleotides: TGCGCCAGCAGCTTGGGAGGACAGGTGAACACTGAAGCTTTCTTT. It yields the protein CASSLGGQVNTEAFF.

The V and J genes are TRBV3-1 and TRBJ2-3; D gene ambiguous. The CDR3 loop spans 15 amino acids. V gave up 0 bases and J gave up 0 bases, with 7 bases separating them. Germline CDR1 LGHDT, CDR2 YNNKEL (reference sequence). This chain's CDR3 is CASSQDHGSTDTQYF. The CDR3 bases are TGTGCCAGCAGCCAAGACCACGGCAGCACAGATACGCAGTATTTT.

This clonotype was recorded a few times. The genes are TRBV4-3 and TRBJ2-7; the D gene is possibly TRBD2 (5 bases). This CDR3 has 14 amino acids. V was shortened by 4 bases and J by 3 bases, with 13 bases between the two germline ends. CDR1 and CDR2 (germline): LGHNA, YSLEER. The CDR3 nucleotides are TGCGCCAGCAGCCCACGTGAGCGGAGCTACGAGCAGTACTTC. The encoded protein is CASSPRERSYEQYF.